The clone carrying this T cell receptor (beta chain) turned up a few times. The antigen remains undetermined. These data belong to a study of response to subunit inactivated influenza vaccine. Via MiXCR, TCRdb re-called the RT-PCR reads, giving one row per CDR3 protein. The data contain about 160,000 distinct CDR3 sequences, approximately 11% of them singletons. Germline V CDR1 and CDR2: SEHNR, FQNEAQ (reference sequence). CDR3 length: 14 amino acids. V shed 10 bases and J shed 0 bases, with 12 bases lying between them. Study-level findings and limits: After each seasonal influenza vaccination, few new T cells are recruited, the authors suggested.

The rearrangement joins TRBV7-9 to TRBJ2-2, with TRBD1 as a possible D gene (5 bases). The TCR was taken from a man aged 50 or older who received an inactivated influenza vaccine. This sample comprised non-naive T cells sorted from PBMCs, obtained roughly 45 days after vaccination. CDR3 coding DNA: TGTGCCATCCCGACAGAGACGAACACCGGGGAGCTGTTTTTT. It translates to CAIPTETNTGELFF.